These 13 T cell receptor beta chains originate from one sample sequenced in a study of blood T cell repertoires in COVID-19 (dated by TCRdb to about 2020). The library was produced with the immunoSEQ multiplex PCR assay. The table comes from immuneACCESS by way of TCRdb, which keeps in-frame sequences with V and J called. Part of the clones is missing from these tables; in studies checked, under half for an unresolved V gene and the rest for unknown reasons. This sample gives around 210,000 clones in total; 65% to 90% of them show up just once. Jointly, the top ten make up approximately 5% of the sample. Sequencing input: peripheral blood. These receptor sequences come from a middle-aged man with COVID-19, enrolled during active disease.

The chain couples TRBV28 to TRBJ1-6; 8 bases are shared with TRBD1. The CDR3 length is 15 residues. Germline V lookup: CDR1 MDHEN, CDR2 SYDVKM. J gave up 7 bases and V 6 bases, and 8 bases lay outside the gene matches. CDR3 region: CASRAGQGPNSPLHF. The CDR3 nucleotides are TGTGCCAGCAGAGCCGGACAGGGACCCAATTCACCCCTCCACTTT.

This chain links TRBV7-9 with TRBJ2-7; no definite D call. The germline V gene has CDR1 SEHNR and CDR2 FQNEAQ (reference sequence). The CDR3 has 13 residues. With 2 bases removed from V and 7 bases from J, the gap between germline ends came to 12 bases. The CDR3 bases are TGTGCCAGCAGCTTAAGTCCGGGTAGGGAGCAGTACTTC. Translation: CASSLSPGREQYF.

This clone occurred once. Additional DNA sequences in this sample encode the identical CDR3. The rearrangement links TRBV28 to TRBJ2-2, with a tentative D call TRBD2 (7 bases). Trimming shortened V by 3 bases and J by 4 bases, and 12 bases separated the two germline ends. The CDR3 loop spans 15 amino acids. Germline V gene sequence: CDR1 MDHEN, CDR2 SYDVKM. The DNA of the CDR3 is TGTGCCAGCAGTTTTGGGGGGGCGGGCACCGGGGAGCTGTTTTTT. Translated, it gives CASSFGGAGTGELFF.

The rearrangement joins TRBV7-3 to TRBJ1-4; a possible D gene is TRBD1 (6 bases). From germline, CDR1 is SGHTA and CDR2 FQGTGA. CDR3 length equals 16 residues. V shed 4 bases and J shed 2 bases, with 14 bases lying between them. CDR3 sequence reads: CASSSLQGTTNEKLFF. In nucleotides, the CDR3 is TGTGCCAGCAGCTCACTACAGGGCACCACTAATGAAAAACTGTTTTTT.

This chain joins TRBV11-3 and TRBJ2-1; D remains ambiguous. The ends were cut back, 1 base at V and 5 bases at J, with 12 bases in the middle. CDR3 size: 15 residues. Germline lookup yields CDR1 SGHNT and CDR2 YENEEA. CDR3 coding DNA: TGTGCCAGCAGCTTAGGACGGAACAGTAACAATGAGCAGTTCTTC. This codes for CASSLGRNSNNEQFF.

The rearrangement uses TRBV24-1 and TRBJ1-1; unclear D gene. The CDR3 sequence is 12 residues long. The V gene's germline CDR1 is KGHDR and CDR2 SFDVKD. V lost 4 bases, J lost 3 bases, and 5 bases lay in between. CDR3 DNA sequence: TGTGCCACCAGTGAGAGGGACACTGAAGCTTTCTTT. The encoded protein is CATSERDTEAFF.

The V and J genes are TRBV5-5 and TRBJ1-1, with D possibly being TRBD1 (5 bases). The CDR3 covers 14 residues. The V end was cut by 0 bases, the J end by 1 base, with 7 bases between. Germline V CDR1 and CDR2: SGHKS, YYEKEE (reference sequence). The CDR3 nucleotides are TGTGCCAGCAGCTTGGGCAGGGCGAACACTGAAGCTTTCTTT. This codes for CASSLGRANTEAFF.

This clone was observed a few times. The CDR3 coding sequence is TGTGCCAGCAGTGCTGGCGGGCTTGGGGCCCAGCATTTT. Its translation is CASSAGGLGAQHF. This chain links TRBV28 with TRBJ1-5; no clear D. V was shortened by 5 bases and J by 11 bases, with 16 bases between the two germline ends. CDR3 length: 13 residues. Germline V gene data show CDR1 as MDHEN and CDR2 as SYDVKM.

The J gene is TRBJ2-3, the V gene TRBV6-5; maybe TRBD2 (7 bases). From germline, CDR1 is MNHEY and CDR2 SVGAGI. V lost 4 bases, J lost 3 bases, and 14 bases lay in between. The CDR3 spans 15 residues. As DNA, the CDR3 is TGTGCCAGCAGTTCCCAGGGGACTAAGACAGATACGCAGTATTTT. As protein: CASSSQGTKTDTQYF.

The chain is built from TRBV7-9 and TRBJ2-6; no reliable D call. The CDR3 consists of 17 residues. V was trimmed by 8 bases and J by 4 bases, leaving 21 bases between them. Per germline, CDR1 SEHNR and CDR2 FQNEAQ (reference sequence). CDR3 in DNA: TGTGCCAGCTCTATGGTGGTTACCCTCTCAGGGGCCAACGTCCTGACTTTC. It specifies CASSMVVTLSGANVLTF.

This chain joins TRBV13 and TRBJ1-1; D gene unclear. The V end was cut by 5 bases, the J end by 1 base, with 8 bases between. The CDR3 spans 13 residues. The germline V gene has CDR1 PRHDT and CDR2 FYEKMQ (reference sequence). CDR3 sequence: CASSLRENTEAFF. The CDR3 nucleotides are TGTGCCAGCAGCCTGAGGGAGAACACTGAAGCTTTCTTT.

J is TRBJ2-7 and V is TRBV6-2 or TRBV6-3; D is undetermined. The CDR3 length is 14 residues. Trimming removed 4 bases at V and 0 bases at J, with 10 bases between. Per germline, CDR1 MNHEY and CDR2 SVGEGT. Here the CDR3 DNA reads TGTGCCAGCAGTTTGTCCAGGCGCTCCTACGAGCAGTACTTC. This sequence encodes CASSLSRRSYEQYF.

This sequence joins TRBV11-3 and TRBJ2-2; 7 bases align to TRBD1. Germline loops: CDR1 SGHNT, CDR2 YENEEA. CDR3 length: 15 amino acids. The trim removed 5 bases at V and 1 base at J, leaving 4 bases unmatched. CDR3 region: CASSAYRGNTGELFF. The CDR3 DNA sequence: TGTGCCAGCAGCGCCTACAGGGGGAACACCGGGGAGCTGTTTTTT.